The clone carrying this TCR beta chain has just a few counts. The source of the sample is a study of Graves' ophthalmopathy and Graves' hyperthyroidism. RNA transcripts were the source from which TCR beta CDR3 regions were amplified. The first-round RT-PCR employed HTBI primers together with the Qiagen OneStep RT-PCR kit. A multiplex PCR was then performed as the second round. MiXCR, run by TCRdb on the multiplex PCR reads, gives a single entry per CDR3 protein. Of over a million distinct CDR3 sequences in the sample, less than 45% were seen once. V dropped 6 bases and J dropped 2; count of bases not matched to a gene: 11. Germline V CDR1 and CDR2: MNHNS, SASEGT. The CDR3 totals 16 residues.

The sample consisted of peripheral blood or thyroid tissue (not recorded which). The gene calls are TRBV6-1 and TRBJ2-7; 9 nucleotides agree with TRBD1. This TCR was recovered from an adult man with Graves' hyperthyroidism. The CDR3 loop reads CASSHRGLQHTYEQYF. CDR3 sequence (DNA): TGTGCCAGCAGCCACAGGGGGCTTCAGCATACCTACGAGCAGTACTTC.